This is a list of T cell receptor beta chains from one sample in a study of cytomegalovirus exposure and HLA in healthy donors. The method was immunoSEQ multiplex PCR; TCRdb's version includes in-frame clones alone and lacks a portion of them. The sample consists of around 140,000 clones, approximately 80% of them appearing once. The sample consisted of PBMCs. These receptors all come from a man in his fifties or sixties in good health and CMV-seronegative. Both conserved end residues are part of each CDR3. The D gene is left open where the match is weak. Some rows mark clone size as missing; the rest say once, few, many or name a class of expanded clone.

J	D	size	V	DNA	CDR3
TRBJ2-7	.	once	TRBV19	TGTGCCAGCGCCAGGGGCTCGGGCTACGAGCAGTACTTC	CASARGSGYEQYF
TRBJ2-7	.	.	TRBV30	TGTGCCTGGAGTGGGGCCAGGGGGGCCCACAGCTCCTACGAGCAGTACTTC	CAWSGARGAHSSYEQYF
TRBJ2-5	TRBD2	few	TRBV4-2	TGTGCCAGCAGCAAAGCCACTAGCGGGAGCCAAGAGACCCAGTACTTC	CASSKATSGSQETQYF
TRBJ2-1	.	.	TRBV5-1	TGCGCCAGCAGCACCGGGGTAGAGCAGTTCTTC	CASSTGVEQFF
TRBJ2-2	TRBD1	once	TRBV7-3	TGTGCCAGCAGTCTCGGACAGGGGCGCACCGGGGAGCTGTTTTTT	CASSLGQGRTGELFF
TRBJ1-4	.	.	TRBV21-1	TGTGCCAACCCCCGACAGGGAGGTTGTGAAAAACTGTTTTTT	CANPRQGGCEKLFF
TRBJ2-3	TRBD2	once	TRBV7-3	TGTGCCAGCAGCTCCGGACTAGCGGGAGATACGCAGTATTTT	CASSSGLAGDTQYF
TRBJ2-3	TRBD2	once	TRBV10-1	TGCGCCAGCGGATGGACTAGTGGGGGAACGCAGTATTTT	CASGWTSGGTQYF
TRBJ2-3	TRBD2	.	TRBV7-3	TGTGCCAGCAGCTCCGGACTAGACACAGATACGCAGTATTTT	CASSSGLDTDTQYF
TRBJ1-2	.	.	TRBV29-1	TGCAGCGTTGAGGCAGGGCCCAACTATGGCTACACCTTC	CSVEAGPNYGYTF
TRBJ1-1	TRBD1	.	TRBV9	TGTGCCAGCAGCGGTAGGAAGACAGGGGTGACTGAAGCTTTCTTT	CASSGRKTGVTEAFF
TRBJ1-1	.	.	TRBV18	TGTGCCAGCTCGACCGACAGGAAGACTGAAGCTTTCTTT	CASSTDRKTEAFF
TRBJ2-5	TRBD2	.	TRBV9	TGTGCCAGCAGCGTAGTCGGCGGGAGTTGGGAGACCCAGTACTTC	CASSVVGGSWETQYF
TRBJ2-5	.	.	TRBV5-4	TGTGCCAGCAGCGCCAAAGGGGGAGAGACCCAGTACTTC	CASSAKGGETQYF
TRBJ2-7	.	.	TRBV5-1	TGCGCCAGCAGCTTGGGACCCCGGGACGAGCAGTACTTC	CASSLGPRDEQYF
TRBJ2-5	.	once	TRBV7-9	TGTGCCAGCAGCCGAGGCAGCGGTGGGCAAGAGACCCAGTACTTC	CASSRGSGGQETQYF
TRBJ2-3	TRBD2	few	TRBV14	TGTGCCAGCAGCCCTTGGACTAGCGGGGGGCCCACAGATACGCAGTATTTT	CASSPWTSGGPTDTQYF
TRBJ2-1	.	.	TRBV2	TGTGCCAGCAGTGATAGGAGGGGACCCAATGAGCAGTTCTTC	CASSDRRGPNEQFF
TRBJ2-7	TRBD1	.	TRBV7-7	TGTGCTAGCAGCTTAGATCTCCAGGGGGCTCGGTACTTC	CASSLDLQGARYF
TRBJ2-3	TRBD1	.	TRBV5-4	TGTGCCAGCAACGACAGGGGATCCACAGATACGCAGTATTTT	CASNDRGSTDTQYF
TRBJ2-7	.	.	TRBV20-1	TGCAGTGCTAGACAGGGTTGGGAGCAGTACTTC	CSARQGWEQYF
TRBJ1-5	.	.	TRBV7-9	TGTGCCAGCAGCTTTTCGGGAGACAATCAGCCCCAGCATTTT	CASSFSGDNQPQHF
TRBJ1-5	.	.	TRBV6-6	TGTGCCAGCAGTTATGGTAGGGGTGCGCGACAGCCCCAGCATTTT	CASSYGRGARQPQHF
TRBJ2-3	TRBD1	once	TRBV7-3	TGTGCCAGCAGCTGGACCGACAGGGGGCGTAGGGATACGCAGTATTTT	CASSWTDRGRRDTQYF
TRBJ1-2	TRBD1	.	TRBV19	TGTGCCAGTAGTAAACTTCGGACAGGGGACGGCTATGGCTACACCTTC	CASSKLRTGDGYGYTF
TRBJ1-1	TRBD1	.	TRBV27	TGTGCCAGCAGCTGGTTAGGGGGCTCAGAGCCTTTCTTT	CASSWLGGSEPFF
TRBJ2-3	.	.	TRBV7-9	TGTGCCAGCAGCCCAAGCCGTGCCCGCACAGATACGCAGTATTTT	CASSPSRARTDTQYF
TRBJ2-2	TRBD1	.	TRBV4-1	TGCGCCACTGGAGGACAGGGGAGGACCGGGGAGCTGTTTTTT	CATGGQGRTGELFF